This T cell receptor (beta chain) was identified in a study of cytomegalovirus exposure and HLA in healthy donors. Remarks on this clone: Antigen: not known.

The study ran its PCR with 60 Vbeta and 13 Jbeta primers. The assay was immunoSEQ multiplex PCR, and TCRdb's table has in-frame clones only and misses some. Of 100,000 to 150,000 clones detected, roughly 74% appear once; the ten largest clones hold approximately 6.4%. This CDR3 has 14 amino acids. V shed 6 bases, J shed 5 bases, and the junction held 3 bases outside the gene matches. The germline V gene encodes CDR1 KGHSH and CDR2 LQKENI. Study-level results: In a later analysis, a genetic analysis reported fewer productive-TCR N-insertions in an Asian-associated ancestry cluster than the cohort average.

Specimen: PBMCs. The sequence was obtained from a woman aged 45-59 years in good health and CMV-seropositive. The chain couples TRBV18 to TRBJ1-4; 10 bases match TRBD1. The DNA of the CDR3 is TGTGCCAGCTCCCCGGGACAGGGGAATGAAAAACTGTTTTTT. Translation gives CASSPGQGNEKLFF.